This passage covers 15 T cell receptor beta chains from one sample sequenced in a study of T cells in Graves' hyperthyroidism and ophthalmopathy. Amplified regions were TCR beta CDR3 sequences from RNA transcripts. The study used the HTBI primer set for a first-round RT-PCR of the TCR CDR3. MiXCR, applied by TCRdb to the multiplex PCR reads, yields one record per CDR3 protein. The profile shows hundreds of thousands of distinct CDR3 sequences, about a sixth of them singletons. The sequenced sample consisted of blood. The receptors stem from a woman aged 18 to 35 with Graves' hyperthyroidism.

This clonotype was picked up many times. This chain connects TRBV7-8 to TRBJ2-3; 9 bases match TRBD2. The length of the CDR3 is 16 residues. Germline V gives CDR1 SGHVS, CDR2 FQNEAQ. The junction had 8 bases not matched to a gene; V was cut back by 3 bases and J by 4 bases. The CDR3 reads CASSFQRGVSPDTQYF. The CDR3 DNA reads TGTGCCAGCAGCTTTCAGCGGGGGGTTTCTCCAGATACGCAGTATTTT.

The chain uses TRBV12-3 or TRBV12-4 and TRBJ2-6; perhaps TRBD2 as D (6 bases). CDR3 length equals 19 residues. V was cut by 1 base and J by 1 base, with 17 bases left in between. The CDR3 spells CASSLDLGGIQSGANVLTF. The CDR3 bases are TGTGCCAGCAGTTTAGACTTGGGGGGTATTCAGTCTGGGGCCAACGTCCTGACTTTC.

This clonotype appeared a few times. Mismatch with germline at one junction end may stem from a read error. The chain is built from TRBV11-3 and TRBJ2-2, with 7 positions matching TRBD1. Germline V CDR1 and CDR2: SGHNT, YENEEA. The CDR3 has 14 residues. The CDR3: CASSSHRGTGVLFF. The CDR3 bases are TGTGCCAGCAGCTCCCACAGGGGCACCGGGGTGCTGTTTTTT.

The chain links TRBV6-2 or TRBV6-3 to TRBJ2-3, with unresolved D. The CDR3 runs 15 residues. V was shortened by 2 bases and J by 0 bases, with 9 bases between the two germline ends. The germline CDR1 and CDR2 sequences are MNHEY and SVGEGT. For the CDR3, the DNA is TGTGCCAGCAGTTACGGACCAATTAGCACAGATACGCAGTATTTT. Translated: CASSYGPISTDTQYF.

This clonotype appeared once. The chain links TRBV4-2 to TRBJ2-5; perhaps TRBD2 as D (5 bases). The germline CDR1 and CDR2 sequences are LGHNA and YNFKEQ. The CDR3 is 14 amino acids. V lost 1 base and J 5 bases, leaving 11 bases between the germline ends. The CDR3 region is CASSQVEEGETQYF. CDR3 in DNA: TGTGCCAGCAGCCAAGTGGAGGAAGGGGAGACCCAGTACTTC.

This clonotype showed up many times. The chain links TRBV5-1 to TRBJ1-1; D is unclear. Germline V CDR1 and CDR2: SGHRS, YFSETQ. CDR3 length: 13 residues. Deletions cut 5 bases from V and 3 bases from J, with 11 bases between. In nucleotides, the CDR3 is TGCGCCAGCAGTCCGGACGGGTACACTGAAGCTTTCTTT. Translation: CASSPDGYTEAFF.

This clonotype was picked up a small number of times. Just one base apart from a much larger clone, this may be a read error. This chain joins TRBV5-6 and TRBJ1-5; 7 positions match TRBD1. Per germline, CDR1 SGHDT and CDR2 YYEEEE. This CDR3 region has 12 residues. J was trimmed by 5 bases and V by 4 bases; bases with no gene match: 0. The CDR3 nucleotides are TGTGCCAGCAGCAGGGGGCATCAGCCCCAGCATTTT. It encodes CASSRGHQPQHF.

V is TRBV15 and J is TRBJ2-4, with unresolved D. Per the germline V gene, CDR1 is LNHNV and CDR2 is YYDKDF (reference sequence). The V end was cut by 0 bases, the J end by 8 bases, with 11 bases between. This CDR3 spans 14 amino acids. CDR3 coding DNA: TGTGCCACCAGCAGAGATGGAGAATCGGACATTCAGTACTTC. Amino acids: CATSRDGESDIQYF.

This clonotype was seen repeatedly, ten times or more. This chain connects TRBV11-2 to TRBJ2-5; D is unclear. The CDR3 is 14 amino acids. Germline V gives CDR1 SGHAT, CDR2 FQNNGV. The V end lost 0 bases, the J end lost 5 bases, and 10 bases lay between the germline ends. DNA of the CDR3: TGTGCCAGCAGCTTAGATGTATTAGGGGAGACCCAGTACTTC. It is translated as CASSLDVLGETQYF. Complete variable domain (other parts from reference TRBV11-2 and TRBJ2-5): EAGVAQSPRYKIIEKRQSVAFWCNPISGHATLYWYQQILGQGPKLLIQFQNNGVVDDSQLPKDRFSAERLKGVDSTLKIQPAKLEDSAVYLCASSLDVLGETQYFGPGTRLLVL.

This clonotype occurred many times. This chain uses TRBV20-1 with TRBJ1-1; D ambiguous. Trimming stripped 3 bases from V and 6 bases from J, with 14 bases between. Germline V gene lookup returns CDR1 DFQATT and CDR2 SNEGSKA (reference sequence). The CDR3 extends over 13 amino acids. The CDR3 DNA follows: TGCAGTGCTAGGAGTGCCTGGAGGGCTGAAGCTTTCTTT. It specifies CSARSAWRAEAFF.

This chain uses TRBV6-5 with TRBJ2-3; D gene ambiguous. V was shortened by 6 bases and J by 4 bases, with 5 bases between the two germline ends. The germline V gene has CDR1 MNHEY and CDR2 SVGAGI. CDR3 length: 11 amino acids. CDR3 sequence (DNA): TGTGCCAGCAGAAACTCAGATACGCAGTATTTT. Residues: CASRNSDTQYF.

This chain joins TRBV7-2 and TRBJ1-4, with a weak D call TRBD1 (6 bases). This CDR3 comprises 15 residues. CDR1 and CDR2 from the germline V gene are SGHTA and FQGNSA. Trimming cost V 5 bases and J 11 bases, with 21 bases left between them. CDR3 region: CASSPDRAGERKLFF. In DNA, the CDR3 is TGTGCCAGCAGCCCAGATCGGGCAGGGGAGAGGAAACTGTTTTTT.

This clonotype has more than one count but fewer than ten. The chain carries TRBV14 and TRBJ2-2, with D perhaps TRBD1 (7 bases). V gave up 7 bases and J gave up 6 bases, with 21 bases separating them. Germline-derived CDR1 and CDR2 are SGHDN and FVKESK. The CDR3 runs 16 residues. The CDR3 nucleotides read TGTGCCAGCACCGTCGGAGGGGGCAGGGTCGCCGGGGAGCTGTTTTTT. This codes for CASTVGGGRVAGELFF.

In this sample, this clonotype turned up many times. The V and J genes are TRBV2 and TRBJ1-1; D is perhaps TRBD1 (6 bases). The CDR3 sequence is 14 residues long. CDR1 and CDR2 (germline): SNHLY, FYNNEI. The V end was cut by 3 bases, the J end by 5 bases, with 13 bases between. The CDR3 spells CASSDEGGRTEAFF. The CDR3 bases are TGTGCCAGCAGTGATGAGGGGGGACGGACTGAAGCTTTCTTT.

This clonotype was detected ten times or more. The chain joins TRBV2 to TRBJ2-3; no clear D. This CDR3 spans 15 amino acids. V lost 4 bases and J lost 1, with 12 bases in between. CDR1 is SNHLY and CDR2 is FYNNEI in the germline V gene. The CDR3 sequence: CASSGGQSGTDTQYF. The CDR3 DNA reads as TGTGCCAGCAGTGGGGGTCAATCGGGCACAGATACGCAGTATTTT.